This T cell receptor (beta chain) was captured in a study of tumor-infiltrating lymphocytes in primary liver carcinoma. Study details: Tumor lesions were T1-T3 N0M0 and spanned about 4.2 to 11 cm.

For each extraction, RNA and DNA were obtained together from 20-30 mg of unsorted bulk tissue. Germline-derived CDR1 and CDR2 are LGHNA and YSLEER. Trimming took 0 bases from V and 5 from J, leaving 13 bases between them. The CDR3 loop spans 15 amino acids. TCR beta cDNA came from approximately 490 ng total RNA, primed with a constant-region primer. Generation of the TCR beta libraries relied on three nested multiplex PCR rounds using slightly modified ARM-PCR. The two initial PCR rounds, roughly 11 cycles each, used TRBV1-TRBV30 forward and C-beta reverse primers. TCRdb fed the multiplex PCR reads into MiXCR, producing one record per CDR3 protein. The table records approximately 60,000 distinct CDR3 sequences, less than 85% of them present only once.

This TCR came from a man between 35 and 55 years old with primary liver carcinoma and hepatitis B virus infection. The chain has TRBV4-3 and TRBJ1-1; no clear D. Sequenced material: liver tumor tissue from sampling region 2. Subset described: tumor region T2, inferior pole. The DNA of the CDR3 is TGCGCCAGCAGCCAAGAGTTCGGGAATAGAACTGAAGCTTTCTTT. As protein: CASSQEFGNRTEAFF.